The 10 T cell receptor beta chains below come from one sample, sequenced in a study of T cell responses to AZD1222 COVID-19 vaccine. The table came from immunoSEQ multiplex PCR; TCRdb's copy has only in-frame clones and leaves some out. Of some 130,000 clones detected, approximately 83% appear once; the ten largest clones hold approximately 1.6%. The sequences come from peripheral blood, collected on day 0 of AZD1222 vaccination. The receptors were gathered from an adult in good health.

The chain carries TRBV7-3 and TRBJ1-1; unclear D gene. This CDR3 is built from 13 residues. Deletions cut 5 bases from V and 6 bases from J, with 13 bases between. Germline CDR1 is SGHTA and CDR2 is FQGTGA. The chain's CDR3 is CASSAMVGSEAFF. For the CDR3, the DNA is TGTGCCAGCAGCGCAATGGTGGGGTCTGAAGCTTTCTTT.

CDR3 DNA sequence: TGTGGCTCAGGGCGCCCCTACAATGAGCAGTTCTTC. It is translated as CGSGRPYNEQFF. The rearrangement uses TRBV30 and TRBJ2-1; tentative D call: TRBD1 (5 bases). Germline CDR1 reads GTSNPN; CDR2 reads SVGIG (reference sequence). The CDR3 totals 12 residues.

The chain carries TRBV10-3 and TRBJ1-4; perhaps TRBD1 as D (5 bases). The CDR3 has 15 residues. V was trimmed by 7 bases and J by 7 bases, leaving 19 bases between them. Germline V lookup: CDR1 ENHRY, CDR2 SYGVKD. CDR3 in amino acids: CAIKGEGNGAEKLFF. In nucleotides, the CDR3 is TGTGCCATCAAAGGGGAAGGGAATGGGGCTGAAAAACTGTTTTTT.

Details on this clone: The junction does not match germline at one end; this may be a read error. The J gene is TRBJ1-5, the V gene TRBV7-9; D unresolved. From germline, CDR1 is SEHNR and CDR2 FQNEAQ (reference sequence). The CDR3 extends over 11 amino acids. CDR3 residues: CASRLTHTSIF. For the CDR3, the DNA is TGTGCCAGCAGACTAACACACACCAGCATTTTT.

The chain carries TRBV2 and TRBJ2-1, with 8 bases that match TRBD2. The CDR3 is 16 residues long. The germline V gene has CDR1 SNHLY and CDR2 FYNNEI. The CDR3 is CPTKKHGGAVYNEQFF. The CDR3 nucleotides read TGTCCCACCAAAAAACACGGGGGGGCCGTCTACAATGAGCAGTTCTTC.

The genes are TRBV3-1 (or the pseudogene TRBV3-2) and TRBJ1-1; D gene unclear. Germline V gene lookup returns CDR1 LGHDT and CDR2 YNNKEL (reference sequence). V was trimmed by 3 bases and J by 3 bases, leaving 8 bases between them. This CDR3 is built from 13 residues. In DNA, the CDR3 is TGTGCCAGCAGCCAGAGGGTGGACACTGAAGCTTTCTTT. Translating it yields CASSQRVDTEAFF.

The chain carries TRBV2 and TRBJ2-7, with 7 bases matching TRBD1. V lost 2 bases and J lost 1; bases outside the gene matches: 2. In germline, CDR1 is SNHLY, CDR2 FYNNEI. The CDR3 length is 14 residues. CDR3 loop: CASSEQGQSYEQYF. CDR3 nucleotides: TGTGCCAGCAGTGAACAGGGACAGTCCTACGAGCAGTACTTC. Looking up the rest from reference TRBV2 and TRBJ2-7 gives the full variable domain: EPEVTQTPSHQVTQMGQEVILRCVPISNHLYFYWYRQILGQKVEFLVSFYNNEISEKSEIFDDQFSVERPDGSNFTLKIRSTKLEDSAMYFCASSEQGQSYEQYFGPGTRLTVT.

The chain links TRBV3-1 (or the pseudogene TRBV3-2) to TRBJ2-2; possibly TRBD1 or TRBD2 for D (5 bases each). CDR1 is LGHDT, CDR2 YNNKEL, per germline (reference sequence). V lost 2 bases and J 4 bases, leaving 20 bases between the germline ends. This CDR3 has 18 residues. The DNA of the CDR3 is TGTGCCAGCAGCCAAATGTTTTTGGGGGAGAGAGGCACCGGGGAGCTGTTTTTT. This gives the protein CASSQMFLGERGTGELFF.

This chain uses TRBV4-3 with TRBJ1-6; D unresolved. The CDR3 length is 15 residues. Looked up from germline, CDR1 is LGHNA and CDR2 is YSLEER. V was clipped by 1 base and J by 5 bases, with 9 bases between them. The CDR3 DNA reads TGCGCCAGCAGCCAAGGTTCAGCCAATAATTCACCCCTCCACTTT. This codes for CASSQGSANNSPLHF.

CDR3 sequence: CASMGGDQETQYF. DNA for the CDR3: TGCGCCAGCATGGGGGGGGACCAAGAGACCCAGTACTTC. V and J are TRBV5-1 and TRBJ2-5; 7 positions agree with TRBD2. The trim removed 6 bases at V and 0 bases at J, leaving 2 bases unmatched. Germline CDR1 is SGHRS and CDR2 is YFSETQ. The CDR3 has 13 residues.